Listed below are T cell receptor beta chains from one sample, sequenced in a study of blood T cells in healthy people across ages. TCRdb re-derived calls from the 5' RACE reads in MiXCR, one entry per CDR3 protein. The repertoire holds some 710,000 distinct CDR3 sequences, over 20% seen once, with around 21% in the top ten. Sequencing was done on a sample of blood. Every receptor here comes from a man in his 70s in good health. The CDR3 runs from the conserved cysteine through the conserved F or W.

v_gene: TRBV12-3/TRBV12-4
CDR3aa: CASSFGNRETQYF

v_gene: TRBV5-1
CDR3aa: CASSPDVATGELFF

v_gene: TRBV5-1
CDR3aa: CASSTVQGGDTEAFF

v_gene: TRBV29-1
CDR3aa: CSVGGSSSGNTIYF

v_gene: TRBV20-1
CDR3aa: CSAETGRYGYTF

v_gene: TRBV11-2
CDR3aa: CASSFPRGPDTQYF

v_gene: TRBV14
CDR3aa: CASSQDLQDYGYTF

v_gene: TRBV5-5
CDR3aa: CASSPRDTREAGAFF

v_gene: TRBV3-1
CDR3aa: CASSQDYLGGVTDTQYF

v_gene: TRBV19
CDR3aa: CASRRQGSSEAFF

v_gene: TRBV24-1
CDR3aa: CATSDLGDGTSTDTQYF

v_gene: TRBV3-1
CDR3aa: CASSQDWVDTQYF

v_gene: TRBV6-1
CDR3aa: CASPGGVSYEQYF

v_gene: TRBV18
CDR3aa: CASSPLTASTFGHGYTF

v_gene: TRBV5-1
CDR3aa: CASSPQTTNNEQFF

v_gene: TRBV11-2
CDR3aa: CASSPSSGATLHF

v_gene: TRBV24-1
CDR3aa: CATSDTSPGQGGTEQFF

v_gene: TRBV6-5
CDR3aa: CASRNSRGPYNEQFF

v_gene: TRBV5-5
CDR3aa: CASSLAGTDVWYF

v_gene: TRBV7-9
CDR3aa: CASSLVDSNNEQFF

v_gene: TRBV12-3/TRBV12-4
CDR3aa: CASSPPPRPGGTQYF

v_gene: TRBV24-1
CDR3aa: CATSDPVRSGANVLTF

v_gene: TRBV28
CDR3aa: CASSLVAQGQPQHF

v_gene: TRBV3-1
CDR3aa: CASSQGYTEAFF

v_gene: TRBV20-1
CDR3aa: CSARELGRTYGYTF

v_gene: TRBV28
CDR3aa: CASMAGTYEQYF

v_gene: TRBV7-8
CDR3aa: CASSSVGQVDGNTIYF

v_gene: TRBV28
CDR3aa: CASSGGVGNQPQHF

v_gene: TRBV12-3/TRBV12-4
CDR3aa: CASSAGQGGWSQYF

v_gene: TRBV20-1
CDR3aa: CSARAPAGYQETQYF

v_gene: TRBV10-3
CDR3aa: CAIRELAGGNNEQFF

v_gene: TRBV21-1
CDR3aa: CASSKPGQGDPLAKNIQYF

v_gene: TRBV20-1
CDR3aa: CSARPFGQMTDTQYF

v_gene: TRBV5-1
CDR3aa: CASSSRGRREETQYF

v_gene: TRBV2
CDR3aa: CASSGQGSLATGELFF

v_gene: TRBV5-1
CDR3aa: CASSSTSGTTDTQYF

v_gene: TRBV6-5
CDR3aa: CASMSQQETQYF

v_gene: TRBV29-1
CDR3aa: CSVGQVNQPQHF

v_gene: TRBV18
CDR3aa: CASSPGLGGENTEAFF

v_gene: TRBV7-2
CDR3aa: CASSPLRTGLAGYTF

v_gene: TRBV6-6
CDR3aa: CASSYDRDYGYTF